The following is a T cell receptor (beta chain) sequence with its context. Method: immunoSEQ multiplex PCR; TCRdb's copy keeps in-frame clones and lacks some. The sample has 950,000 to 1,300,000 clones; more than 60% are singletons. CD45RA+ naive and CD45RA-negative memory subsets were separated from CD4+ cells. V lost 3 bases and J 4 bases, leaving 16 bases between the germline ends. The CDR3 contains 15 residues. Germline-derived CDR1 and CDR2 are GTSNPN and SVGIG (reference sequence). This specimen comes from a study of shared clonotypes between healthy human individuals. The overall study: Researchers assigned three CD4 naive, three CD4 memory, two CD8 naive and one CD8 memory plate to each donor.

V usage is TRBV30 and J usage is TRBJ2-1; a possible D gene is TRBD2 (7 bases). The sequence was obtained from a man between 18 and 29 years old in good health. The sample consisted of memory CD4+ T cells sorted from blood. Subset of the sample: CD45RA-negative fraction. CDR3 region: CAWSAGGAGYNEQFF. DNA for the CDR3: TGTGCCTGGAGCGCTGGGGGGGCAGGATACAATGAGCAGTTCTTC.